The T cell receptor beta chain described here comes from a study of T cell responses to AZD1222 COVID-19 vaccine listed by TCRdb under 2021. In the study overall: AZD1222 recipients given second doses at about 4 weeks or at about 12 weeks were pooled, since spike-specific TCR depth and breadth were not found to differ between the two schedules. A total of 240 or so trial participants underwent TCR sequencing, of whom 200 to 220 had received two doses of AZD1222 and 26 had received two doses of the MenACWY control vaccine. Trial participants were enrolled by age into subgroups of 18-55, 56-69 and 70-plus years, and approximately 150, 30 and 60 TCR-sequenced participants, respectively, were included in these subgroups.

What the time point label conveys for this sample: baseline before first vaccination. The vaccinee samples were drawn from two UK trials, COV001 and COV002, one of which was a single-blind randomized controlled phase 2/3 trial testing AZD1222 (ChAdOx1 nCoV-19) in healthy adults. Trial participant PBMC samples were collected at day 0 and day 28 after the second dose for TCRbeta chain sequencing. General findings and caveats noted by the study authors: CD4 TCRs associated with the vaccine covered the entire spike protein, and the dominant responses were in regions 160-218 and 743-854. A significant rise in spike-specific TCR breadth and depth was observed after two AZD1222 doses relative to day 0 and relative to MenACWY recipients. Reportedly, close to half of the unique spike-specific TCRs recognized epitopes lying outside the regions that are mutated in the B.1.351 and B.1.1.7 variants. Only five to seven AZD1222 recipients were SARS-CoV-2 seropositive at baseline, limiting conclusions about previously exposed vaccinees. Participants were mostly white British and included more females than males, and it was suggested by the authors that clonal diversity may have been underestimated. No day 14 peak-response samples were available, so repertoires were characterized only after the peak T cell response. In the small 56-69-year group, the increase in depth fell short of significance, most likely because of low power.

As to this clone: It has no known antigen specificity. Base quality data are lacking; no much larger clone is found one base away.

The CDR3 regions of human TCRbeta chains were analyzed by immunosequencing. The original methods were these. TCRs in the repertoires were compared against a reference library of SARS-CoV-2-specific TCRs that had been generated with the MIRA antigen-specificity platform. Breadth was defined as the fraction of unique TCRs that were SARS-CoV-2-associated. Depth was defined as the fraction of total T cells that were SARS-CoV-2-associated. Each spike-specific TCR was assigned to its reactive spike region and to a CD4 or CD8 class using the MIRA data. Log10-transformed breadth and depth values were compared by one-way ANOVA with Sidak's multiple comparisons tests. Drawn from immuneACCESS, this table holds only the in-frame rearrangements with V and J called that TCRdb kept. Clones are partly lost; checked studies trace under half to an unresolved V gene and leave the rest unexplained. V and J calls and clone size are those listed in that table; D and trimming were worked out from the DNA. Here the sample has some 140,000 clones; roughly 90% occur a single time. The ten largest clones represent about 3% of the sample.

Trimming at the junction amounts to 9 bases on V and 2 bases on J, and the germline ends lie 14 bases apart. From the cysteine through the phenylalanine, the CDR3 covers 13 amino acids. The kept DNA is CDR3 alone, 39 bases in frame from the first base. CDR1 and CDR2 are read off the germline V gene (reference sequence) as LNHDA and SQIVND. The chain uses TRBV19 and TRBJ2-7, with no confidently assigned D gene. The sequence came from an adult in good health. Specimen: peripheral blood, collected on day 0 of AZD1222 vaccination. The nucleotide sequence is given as TGTGCCAGCACCGCTCGGCCCCCCTACGAGCAGTACTTC. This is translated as CASTARPPYEQYF.